This passage covers 18 T cell receptor beta chains from one sample sequenced in a study of shared clonotypes between healthy human individuals. In the naive CD8 group, cells lacked CD45RO and were positively selected for CCR7, so terminally differentiated effector memory CD45RA+ cells were left out. This table comes from immunoSEQ multiplex PCR, and its TCRdb copy is limited to in-frame clones, with some not included. The sample shows approximately 2,000,000 clones, 85% to 95% of them seen only once. Material: naive CD8+ T cells from PBMCs. The source of these receptors is a man in his late teens or twenties in good health. Some clones in this sample may be carry-over from other donors' samples.

The DNA for the CDR3 is TGTGCCATCAGTGAGCCCCTTCCCGAGGGATCAGATACGCAGTATTTT. Translated, it gives CAISEPLPEGSDTQYF. The genes are TRBV10-3 and TRBJ2-3; tentatively, D is TRBD2 (5 bases). Germline V CDR1 and CDR2: ENHRY, SYGVKD. The length of the CDR3 is 16 residues. V lost 2 bases and J lost 4, with 16 bases in between.

The V gene is TRBV19, the J gene TRBJ1-1; D is unresolved. The CDR3 is made up of 12 amino acids. Trimming shortened V by 7 bases and J by 4 bases, and 10 bases separated the two germline ends. Germline CDR1 is LNHDA and CDR2 is SQIVND (reference sequence). The CDR3 sequence is CASISGFTEAFF. The CDR3 region has the DNA TGTGCCAGTATTAGTGGATTCACTGAAGCTTTCTTT. The full variable domain, with the rest looked up from reference TRBV19 and TRBJ1-1, is DGGITQSPKYLFRKEGQNVTLSCEQNLNHDAMYWYRQDPGQGLRLIYYSQIVNDFQKGDIAEGYSVSREKKESFPLTVTSAQKNPTAFYLCASISGFTEAFFGQGTRLTVV.

The chain recombines TRBV25-1 with TRBJ2-5; maybe TRBD2 (6 bases). Trimming left V 4 bases short and J 5 bases short, with 11 bases between. Per germline, CDR1 MGHDK and CDR2 SYGVNS. The CDR3 is 13 amino acids. Written as DNA, the CDR3 is TGTGCCAGCAGTGCTGGGACTCCGGAGACCCAGTACTTC. Its translation: CASSAGTPETQYF.

This clone showed up just once. The genes are TRBV5-8 and TRBJ1-1; D is perhaps TRBD1 (5 bases). CDR3 length: 17 residues. The V and J ends lost 0 bases and 1 base respectively, with 16 bases between them. CDR1 and CDR2 from the germline V gene are SGHTS and YDEGEE. CDR3 nucleotide sequence: TGTGCCAGCAGCTTGGCAGGGAATGTTGTGGGGAACACTGAAGCTTTCTTT. This gives the protein CASSLAGNVVGNTEAFF. Filled out from reference TRBV5-8 and TRBJ1-1, the complete variable domain reads EAGVTQSPTHLIKTRGQQATLRCSPISGHTSVYWYQQALGLGLQFLLWYDEGEERNRGNFPPRFSGRQFPNYSSELNVNALELEDSALYLCASSLAGNVVGNTEAFFGQGTRLTVV.

The chain combines TRBV2 with TRBJ2-3; 9 bases fit TRBD1. This CDR3 comprises 18 residues. Trimming removed 3 bases from V and 0 bases from J; junction bases left unmatched: 10. Germline CDR1 SNHLY, CDR2 FYNNEI. The chain's CDR3 is CASSDFIGTGSSTDTQYF. CDR3 in DNA: TGTGCCAGCAGTGATTTCATCGGGACAGGGTCTAGCACAGATACGCAGTATTTT.

The CDR3 region has the DNA TGTGCCAGCAGTCCAAGGGCCAGAACTGAAGCTTTCTTT. This sequence encodes CASSPRARTEAFF. This chain uses TRBV28 with TRBJ1-1; no definite D call. Germline V lookup: CDR1 MDHEN, CDR2 SYDVKM. Trimming stripped 5 bases from V and 5 bases from J, with 12 bases between. The CDR3 covers 13 residues.

V and J are TRBV6-5 and TRBJ2-7, with D hard to call. This CDR3 contains 14 residues. V was trimmed by 6 bases and J by 0 bases, leaving 12 bases between them. Germline CDR1 and CDR2: MNHEY and SVGAGI. The CDR3 coding sequence is TGTGCCAGCAGCTACAGAGAAGACTCCTACGAGCAGTACTTC. Residues: CASSYREDSYEQYF.

The genes are TRBV5-4 and TRBJ2-5; 7 bases align to TRBD1. Unmatched junction bases numbered 4, after V lost 0 bases and J lost 2 bases. Germline lookup yields CDR1 SGHNT and CDR2 YYREEE (reference sequence). The CDR3 is 15 amino acids. The DNA of the CDR3 is TGTGCCAGCAGCTTGGTTCAGGACAGGCAAGAGACCCAGTACTTC. It encodes CASSLVQDRQETQYF.

The rearrangement joins TRBV7-3 to TRBJ2-1; no firm D call. The V gene's germline CDR1 is SGHTA and CDR2 FQGTGA. V lost 2 bases and J lost 9, with 14 bases in between. This CDR3 contains 14 residues. The CDR3 DNA reads TGTGCCAGCAGCTTAGTCACAGCCGCCGGTGAGCAGTTCTTC. It encodes CASSLVTAAGEQFF.

V is TRBV11-3 and J is TRBJ2-1; maybe TRBD2 (6 bases). The germline V and J ends were trimmed by 5 bases and 0 bases, with 11 bases remaining between them. Per the germline V gene, CDR1 is SGHNT and CDR2 is YENEEA. The CDR3 has 15 residues. For the CDR3, the DNA is TGTGCCAGCAGCCCAAGACTAGTCTCCTACAATGAGCAGTTCTTC. Its translation is CASSPRLVSYNEQFF.

Worth noting for this clone: Other nucleotide sequences from this sample produce the same CDR3. The chain uses TRBV7-9 and TRBJ2-7, with D perhaps TRBD1 or TRBD2 (5 bases each). This CDR3 is built from 14 residues. Deletions cut 5 bases from V and 3 bases from J, with 14 bases between. The germline V gene encodes CDR1 SEHNR and CDR2 FQNEAQ (reference sequence). Here the CDR3 reads CASSPGTSGYEQYF. The CDR3 nucleotides read TGTGCCAGCAGCCCCGGGACCAGCGGCTACGAGCAGTACTTC.

This rearrangement joins TRBV25-1 to TRBJ2-7, with TRBD2 as a possible D gene (5 bases). Between the trimmed V and J ends, which lost 6 bases and 6 bases, there was a span of 9 bases. This CDR3 region has 11 residues. Looked up from germline, CDR1 is MGHDK and CDR2 is SYGVNS. CDR3 DNA: TGTGCCAGCAGCGCGGGCCCCGAGCAGTACTTC. Protein sequence: CASSAGPEQYF.

This sequence joins TRBV7-3 and TRBJ2-3, with D tentatively TRBD1 (6 bases). CDR1 SGHTA and CDR2 FQGTGA come from the germline V gene. The V end was cut by 0 bases, the J end by 2 bases, with 15 bases between. The CDR3 has 17 residues. The CDR3 region is CASSLTVGTGNTDTQYF. The CDR3 DNA reads TGTGCCAGCAGCTTAACTGTTGGCACAGGGAACACAGATACGCAGTATTTT.

The rearrangement uses TRBV7-9 and TRBJ2-1; D possibly corresponds to TRBD2 (6 bases). CDR1 is SEHNR, CDR2 FQNEAQ, per germline (reference sequence). The CDR3 has 15 residues. Deletions cut 3 bases from V and 5 bases from J, with 14 bases between. CDR3 residues: CASSLGGPPHNEQFF. The CDR3 DNA reads TGTGCCAGCAGCTTGGGGGGACCCCCCCACAATGAGCAGTTCTTC.

The gene calls are TRBV7-9 and TRBJ2-1; TRBD1 aligns across 9 bases. Looked up from germline, CDR1 is SEHNR and CDR2 is FQNEAQ (reference sequence). This CDR3 has 18 residues. The V and J ends lost 5 bases and 0 bases, in that order; junction bases with no gene match: 11. For the CDR3, the DNA is TGTGCCAGCAGCCCCCCCGGGACAGGGTCCGGCTCCTACAATGAGCAGTTCTTC. Encoded protein: CASSPPGTGSGSYNEQFF. The whole variable domain, remainder taken from reference TRBV7-9 and TRBJ2-1, is DTGVSQNPRHKITKRGQNVTFRCDPISEHNRLYWYRQTLGQGPEFLTYFQNEAQLEKSRLLSDRFSAERPKGSFSTLEIQRTEQGDSAMYLCASSPPGTGSGSYNEQFFGPGTRLTVL.

The CDR3 DNA sequence: TGCGCCAGCAGCCAAGATTGGCAGGGGGATCAGCCCCAGCATTTT. It is translated as CASSQDWQGDQPQHF. The chain is built from TRBV4-3 and TRBJ1-5, with 7 bases matching TRBD1. The V gene end was trimmed by 0 bases and the J gene end by 5 bases; junction bases not matched to a gene: 4. The length of the CDR3 is 15 residues. Germline lookup yields CDR1 LGHNA and CDR2 YSLEER.

Comment on this clone: One junction end does not reproduce the germline sequence, and a read error may be involved. CDR3 in amino acids: CASSLAQDAF. Here the CDR3 DNA reads TGTGCCAGCAGCTTAGCACAGGACGCCTTC. V gene TRBV7-9 combines with J gene TRBJ1-2; D is perhaps TRBD1 (5 bases). CDR1 and CDR2 (germline): SEHNR, FQNEAQ (reference sequence). The CDR3 runs 10 residues. Filled out from reference TRBV7-9 and TRBJ1-2, the complete variable domain reads DTGVSQNPRHKITKRGQNVTFRCDPISEHNRLYWYRQTLGQGPEFLTYFQNEAQLEKSRLLSDRFSAERPKGSFSTLEIQRTEQGDSAMYLCASSLAQDAFGSGTRLTVV.

This clone has just one count. The chain uses TRBV27 and TRBJ1-5, with 7 bases that match TRBD1. This CDR3 is 14 amino acids long. The trim removed 6 bases at V and 12 bases at J, leaving 14 bases unmatched. Germline V gene lookup returns CDR1 MNHEY and CDR2 SMNVEV (reference sequence). The CDR3 here is CASSPGGFRIRQHF. The DNA for the CDR3 is TGTGCCAGCAGCCCAGGGGGGTTCAGGATCCGCCAGCATTTT.